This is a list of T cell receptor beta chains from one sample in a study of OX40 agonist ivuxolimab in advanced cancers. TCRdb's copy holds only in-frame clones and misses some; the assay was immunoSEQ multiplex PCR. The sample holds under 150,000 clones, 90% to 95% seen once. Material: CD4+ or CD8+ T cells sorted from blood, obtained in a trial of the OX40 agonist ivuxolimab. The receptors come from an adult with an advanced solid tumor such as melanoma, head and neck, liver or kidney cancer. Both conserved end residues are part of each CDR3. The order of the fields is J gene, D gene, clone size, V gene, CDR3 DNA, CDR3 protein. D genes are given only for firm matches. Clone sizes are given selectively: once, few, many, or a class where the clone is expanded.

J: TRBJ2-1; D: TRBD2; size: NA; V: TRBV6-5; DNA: TGTGCCAGCAGTTACTCGAAAAGGGAGGGCTACAATGAGCAGTTCTTC; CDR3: CASSYSKREGYNEQFF
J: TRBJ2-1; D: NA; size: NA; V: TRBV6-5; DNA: TGTGCCAGCAGTCTCGGTTCCAATGAGCAGTTCTTC; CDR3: CASSLGSNEQFF
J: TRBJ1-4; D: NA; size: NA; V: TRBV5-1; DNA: TGCGCCAGCAGCTTGGCGGGACGGACTCATGAAAAACTGTTTTTT; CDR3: CASSLAGRTHEKLFF
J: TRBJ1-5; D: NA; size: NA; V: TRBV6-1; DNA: TGTGCCAGCAGTGAAGGCAGGGGAAGCAATCAGCCCCAGCATTTT; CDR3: CASSEGRGSNQPQHF
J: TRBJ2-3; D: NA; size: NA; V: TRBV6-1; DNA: TGTGCCAGCAGTGAATACGGCATCGATACGCAGTATTTT; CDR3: CASSEYGIDTQYF
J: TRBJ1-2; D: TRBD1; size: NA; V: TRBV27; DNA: TGTGCCAGCAGTTTATGGGGGACCGGGACAGCCTATGGCTACACCTTC; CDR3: CASSLWGTGTAYGYTF
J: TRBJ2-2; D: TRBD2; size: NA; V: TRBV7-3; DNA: TGTGCCAGCAGTCGGGACCACGGGGGGTCCGGGGAGCTGTTTTTT; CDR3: CASSRDHGGSGELFF
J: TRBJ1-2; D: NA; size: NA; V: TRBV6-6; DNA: TGTGCCAGCAGCCCGGGATCTAACTATGGCTACACCTTC; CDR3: CASSPGSNYGYTF
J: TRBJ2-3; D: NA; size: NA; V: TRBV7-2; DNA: TGTGCCAGCCGAAACACAGGGTTGGGCCGAGGCACAGATACGCAGTATTTT; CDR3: CASRNTGLGRGTDTQYF
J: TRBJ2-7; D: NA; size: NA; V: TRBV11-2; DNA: TGTGCCAGCAGCTTGGGGACACCATCCTACGAGCAGTACTTC; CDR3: CASSLGTPSYEQYF
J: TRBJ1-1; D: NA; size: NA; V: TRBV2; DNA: TGTGCCAGCAGTCGCCGGGCAATGAACACTGAAGCTTTCTTT; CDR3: CASSRRAMNTEAFF
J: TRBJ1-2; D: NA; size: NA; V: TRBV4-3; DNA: TGCGCCAGCAGCCAAGACGGGCAGCGGGGCTATGGCTACACCTTC; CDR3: CASSQDGQRGYGYTF
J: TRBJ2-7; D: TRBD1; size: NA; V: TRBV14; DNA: TGTGCCAGCAGCCAACTTAGGACAGGGCTAAGGCACGAGCAGTACTTC; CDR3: CASSQLRTGLRHEQYF
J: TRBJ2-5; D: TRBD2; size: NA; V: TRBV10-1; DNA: TGCGCCAGCAGCCCGACTAGCGGGGGGAAAGAGACCCAGTACTTC; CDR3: CASSPTSGGKETQYF
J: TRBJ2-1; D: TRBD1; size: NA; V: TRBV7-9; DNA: TGTGCCAGCAGCGAAGGACAGGGGCACAATGAGCAGTTCTTC; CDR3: CASSEGQGHNEQFF
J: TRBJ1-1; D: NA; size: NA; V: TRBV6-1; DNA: TGTGCCAGCAGTCTCTTAAATACTGAAGCTTTCTTT; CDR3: CASSLLNTEAFF
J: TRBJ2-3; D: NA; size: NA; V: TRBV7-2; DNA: TGTGCCAGCAGCTTAGTTGGCCAAAATACGCAGTATTTT; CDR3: CASSLVGQNTQYF
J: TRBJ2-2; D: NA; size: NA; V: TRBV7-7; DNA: TGTGCTAGCAGCTTAGGCAGGGCTGGGACCGGGGAGCTGTTTTTT; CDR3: CASSLGRAGTGELFF
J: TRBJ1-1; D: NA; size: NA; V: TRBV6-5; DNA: TGTGCCAGCAGTGAGGGTCCGAACACTGAAGCTTTCTTT; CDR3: CASSEGPNTEAFF
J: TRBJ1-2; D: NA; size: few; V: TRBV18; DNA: TGTGCCAGCTCACCACCGGGGCTAACGGATGGCTACACCTTC; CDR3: CASSPPGLTDGYTF
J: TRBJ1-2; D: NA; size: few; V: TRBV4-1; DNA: TGCGCCAGCAGCCAAGATGCATATGGCTACACCTTC; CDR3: CASSQDAYGYTF
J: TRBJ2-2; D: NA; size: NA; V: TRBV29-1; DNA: TGCAGCGTTTCTTTTACGGGGGGCGCCACCGGGGAGCTGTTTTTT; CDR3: CSVSFTGGATGELFF
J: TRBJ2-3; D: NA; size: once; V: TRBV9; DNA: TGTGCCAGCAGCGTAGCTACGAGGTGGGAGACAGATACGCAGTATTTT; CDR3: CASSVATRWETDTQYF
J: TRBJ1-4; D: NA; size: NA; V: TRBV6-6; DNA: TGTGCCAGCAGTTACGCCTCAGGAGAACTAACTGAAAAACTGTTTTTT; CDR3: CASSYASGELTEKLFF
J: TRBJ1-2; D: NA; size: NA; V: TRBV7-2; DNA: TGTGCCAGCAGCTCCCAGGCCTATGGCTACACCTTC; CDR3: CASSSQAYGYTF
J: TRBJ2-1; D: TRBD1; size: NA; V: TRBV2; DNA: TGTGCCAGCGCAAGACAGGGGGGTGGGGCCTACAATGAGCAGTTCTTC; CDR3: CASARQGGGAYNEQFF
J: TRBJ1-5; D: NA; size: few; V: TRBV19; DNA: TGTGCCAGCCGGGACTCCCTGGGGAGCAATCAGCCCCAGCATTTT; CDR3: CASRDSLGSNQPQHF
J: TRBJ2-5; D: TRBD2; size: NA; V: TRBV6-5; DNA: TGTGCCAGCAGTTACGGCGGGGCGGGGGAGACCCAATACTTC; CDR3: CASSYGGAGETQYF
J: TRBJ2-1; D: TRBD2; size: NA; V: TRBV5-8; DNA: TGTGCCAGCAGCTTGAGACTAGCAGCAAATGTGTGGCAGTTCTTC; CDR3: CASSLRLAANVWQFF
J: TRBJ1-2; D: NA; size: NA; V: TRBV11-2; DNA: TGTGCCAGCAGCCCCAACAGGGTATCTAACTATGGCTACACCTTC; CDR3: CASSPNRVSNYGYTF
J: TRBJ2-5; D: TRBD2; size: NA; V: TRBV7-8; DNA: TGTGCCAGCAGCTTAAGGCGGGGGGCCAGGGAGACCCAGTACTTC; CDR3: CASSLRRGARETQYF
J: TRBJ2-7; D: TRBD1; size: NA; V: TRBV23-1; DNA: TGCGCCAGCAGTCAACCTACGGACAGGGGGCGCGGCCCTCCCTACGAGCAGTACTTC; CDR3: CASSQPTDRGRGPPYEQYF
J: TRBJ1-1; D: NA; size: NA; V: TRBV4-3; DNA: TGCGCCAGCAGCCCAGACAGTTTCGTCGGCACTGAAGCTTTCTTT; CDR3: CASSPDSFVGTEAFF
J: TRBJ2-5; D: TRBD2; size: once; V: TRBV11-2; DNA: TGTGCCAGCAGCTCTAGAATGGGACTTGGGGAGGGGGAGACCCAGTACTTC; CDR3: CASSSRMGLGEGETQYF
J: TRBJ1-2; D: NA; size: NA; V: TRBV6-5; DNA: TGTGCCAGCAGTTACTCGCGAGCATCCTATGGCTACACCTTC; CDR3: CASSYSRASYGYTF
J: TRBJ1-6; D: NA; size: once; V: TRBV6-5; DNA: TGTGCCAGCAAGCGGCGCACAGATAATTCACCCCTCCACTTT; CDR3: CASKRRTDNSPLHF
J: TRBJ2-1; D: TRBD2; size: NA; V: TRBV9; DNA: TGTGCCAGCAGCCCGACTAGCGGAATATACAATGAGCAGTTCTTC; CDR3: CASSPTSGIYNEQFF
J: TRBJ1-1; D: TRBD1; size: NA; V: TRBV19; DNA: TGTGCCAGTAGTATAGGACAGGGCCTTCCTAGGGCTTTCTTT; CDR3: CASSIGQGLPRAFF
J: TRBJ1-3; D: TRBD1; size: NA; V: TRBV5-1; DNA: TGCGCCAGCAGCTGGACAGGACCTTCTGGAAACACCATATATTTT; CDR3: CASSWTGPSGNTIYF
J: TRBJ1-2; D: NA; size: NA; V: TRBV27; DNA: TGTGCCAGCAGTTTCACGGGGGACTATGGCTACACCTTC; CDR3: CASSFTGDYGYTF
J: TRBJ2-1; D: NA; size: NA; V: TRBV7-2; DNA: TGTGCCAGCAGCTTAAGACAGACCTACAATGAGCAGTTCTTC; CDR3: CASSLRQTYNEQFF
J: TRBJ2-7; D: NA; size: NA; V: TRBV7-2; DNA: TGTGCCAGCAGCCCTGACAGTGTTCTAATTGGACGGCAGTACTTC; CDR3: CASSPDSVLIGRQYF
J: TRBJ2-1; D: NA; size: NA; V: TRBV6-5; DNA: TGTGCCAGCAGTGACTACCCCCTGGAGCAGTTCTTC; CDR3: CASSDYPLEQFF
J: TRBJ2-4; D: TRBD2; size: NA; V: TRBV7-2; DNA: TGTGCCAGCAGCCCGACGGGGGGGAGGGGAGCCAAAAACATTCAGTACTTC; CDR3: CASSPTGGRGAKNIQYF
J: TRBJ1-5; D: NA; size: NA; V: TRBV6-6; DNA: TGTGCCAGCAGTTACCAGGAGAGCAATCAGCCCCAGCATTTT; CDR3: CASSYQESNQPQHF
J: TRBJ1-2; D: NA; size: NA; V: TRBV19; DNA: TGTGCCAGTATCCACTCGGGGACTGACTATGGCTACACCTTC; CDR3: CASIHSGTDYGYTF
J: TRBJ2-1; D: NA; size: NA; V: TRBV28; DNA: TGTGCCAGCAGTGAACGAAGAAGGGAGCAGTTCTTC; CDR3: CASSERRREQFF
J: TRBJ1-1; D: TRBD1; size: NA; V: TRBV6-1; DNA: TGTGCCAGCAGTGACAGGGGGCTAGGGACTGAAGCTTTCTTT; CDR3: CASSDRGLGTEAFF
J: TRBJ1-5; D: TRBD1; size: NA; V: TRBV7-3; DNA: TGTGCCAGCAGCTTCACAGGGGACCAGCCCCAGCATTTT; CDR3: CASSFTGDQPQHF
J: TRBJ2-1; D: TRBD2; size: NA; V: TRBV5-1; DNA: TGCGCCAGCACCCGGAGGGCTAGCGGGAGGCGCTCCTACAATGAGCAGTTCTTC; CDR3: CASTRRASGRRSYNEQFF
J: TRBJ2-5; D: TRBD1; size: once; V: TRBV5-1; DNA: TGCGCCAGCAGTCCCGGGACAGGGTCCGGGGAGACCCAGTACTTC; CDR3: CASSPGTGSGETQYF
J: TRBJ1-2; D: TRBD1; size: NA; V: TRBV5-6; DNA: TGTGCCAGCAGCTTGACAGGGGGCAACTATGGCTACACCTTC; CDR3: CASSLTGGNYGYTF
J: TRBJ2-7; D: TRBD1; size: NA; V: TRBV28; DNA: TGTGCCAGCAGTTTACCACAGGGGGCGGACTACGAGCAGTACTTC; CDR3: CASSLPQGADYEQYF
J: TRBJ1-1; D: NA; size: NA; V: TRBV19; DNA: TGTGCCAGTAGGCTTCCTAGAAGGGTCGGCACTGAAGCTTTCTTT; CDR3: CASRLPRRVGTEAFF
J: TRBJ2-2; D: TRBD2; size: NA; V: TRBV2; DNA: TGTGCCAGCAGTCCCCCGCTAGCGGGGGAACTTATCGTTACCACCGGGGAGCTGTTTTTT; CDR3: CASSPPLAGELIVTTGELFF
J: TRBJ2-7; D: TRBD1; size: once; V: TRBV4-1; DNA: TGCGCCAGCAGCCTGCCCGACAGGGATCAGGCCGAGCAGTACTTC; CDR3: CASSLPDRDQAEQYF
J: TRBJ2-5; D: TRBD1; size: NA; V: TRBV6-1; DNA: TGTGCCAGCAGTGCGGGGGACAGGGGGCTCCGGGAGACCCAGTACTTC; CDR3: CASSAGDRGLRETQYF